The clone carrying this T cell receptor beta chain appeared a single time. Its specificity is unknown. Clones were sequenced by immunoSEQ multiplex PCR, and TCRdb holds only the in-frame ones, with some missing. This table has more than 95,000 clones, roughly 86% appearing once. Trimming cost V 3 bases and J 0 bases; bases outside gene matches: 4. The germline CDR1 and CDR2 sequences are WSHSY and SAAADI. This CDR3 is built from 18 residues. Mismatch repair deficiency was confirmed in all patients, by PCR or immunohistochemistry. The sample comes from a study of PD-1 blockade in mismatch repair-deficient tumors. Study as a whole: All were previously treated, progressing patients with around 12 mismatch repair-deficient cancer types. Findings and limits, study-wide: Rapid post-treatment expansion, then contraction, generally preceding radiologic response, marked tumor-resident clones.

This rearrangement joins TRBV10-2 to TRBJ2-2; TRBD2 matches 13 bases. The sequencing here drew on peripheral blood, taken 44 weeks after starting pembrolizumab. This TCR derives from an adult with mismatch repair-deficient cancer. The CDR3 region has the DNA TGCGCCAGCAGTGACACGGGACTAGCGGGGACGAACACCGGGGAGCTGTTTTTT. Translating it yields CASSDTGLAGTNTGELFF.